The rows below give T cell receptor beta chains drawn from one sample of a study of T cells in Graves' hyperthyroidism and ophthalmopathy. Each CDR3 protein gets one entry after TCRdb re-called the multiplex PCR reads with MiXCR. The sample holds 300,000 to 500,000 distinct CDR3 sequences, approximately 15% seen once. Material for sequencing was blood. Receptors were obtained from a woman in her thirties with Graves' hyperthyroidism. The CDR3 runs from the conserved cysteine through the conserved F or W. The D gene is left open where the match is weak. Expanded clones get a size class; other rows say once, few or many, or leave the size out.

clone_size d_call j_call v_call cdr3_nt cdr3_aa
. . TRBJ1-2 TRBV10-3 TGTGCCATCACCAGTTCGTTGGGTATCTATGGCTGCACCTTC CAITSSLGIYGCTF
many TRBD2 TRBJ2-1 TRBV29-1 TGCAGCGTTGAAGGTCGAGCGGGAGGGCCTCTGGACAATGAGCAGTTCTTC CSVEGRAGGPLDNEQFF
. . TRBJ1-5 TRBV27 TGTGCCAGCAGTTTCTTAGGGGAGCGGCCCCAGCATTTT CASSFLGERPQHF
many TRBD1 TRBJ2-1 TRBV30 TGTGCCTGGAGTGAGCCTGGACAGGGACGGGTGCGAAATAAGTTCTTC CAWSEPGQGRVRNKFF
. . TRBJ1-2 TRBV19 TGTGCCAGTAGTATTGTAGCAGGGAATAACTATGGCTACACCTTC CASSIVAGNNYGYTF
many . TRBJ1-1 TRBV7-2 TGTGCCAGCAGCTCCGGGACGGTGAACACTGAAGCTTTCTTT CASSSGTVNTEAFF
. TRBD1 TRBJ1-6 TRBV18 TGTGCCAGCTCTCCGGGACAGGCGGGTTCACCCCTCCACTTT CASSPGQAGSPLHF
few . TRBJ2-1 TRBV10-3 TGTGCCATCAGTGAGGCCCGCAGCTCCTACAATGAGCAGTTCTTC CAISEARSSYNEQFF
few . TRBJ1-1 TRBV4-1 TGCGCCAACAGCCAAGTGAATGCGAACACTGAAGCTTTCTTT CANSQVNANTEAFF
. TRBD2 TRBJ2-3 TRBV4-1 TGCGCCAGCAGCCAGGCTAGCGGGTCAGATACGCAGTATTTT CASSQASGSDTQYF
few TRBD2 TRBJ2-5 TRBV29-1 TGCAGCGTTGGGACTAGCGGGAACTACCAGGGGGCCCAGTACTTC CSVGTSGNYQGAQYF
many TRBD2 TRBJ2-1 TRBV20-1 TGCAGTGCTAGAGGTAGCGGGGGGTACAATGAGCAGTTCTTC CSARGSGGYNEQFF
. . TRBJ2-3 TRBV6-1 TGTGCCAGCAGTATAATGGGTACTAGCACAGATACGCAGTATTTT CASSIMGTSTDTQYF
few . TRBJ2-1 TRBV24-1 TGTGCCACCAGTGTACGAGGAAGCTCCTACAATGAGCAGTTCTTC CATSVRGSSYNEQFF
. . TRBJ2-5 TRBV12-3/TRBV12-4 TGTGCCAGCAGTTTAGCGTATAGACTATCCGAGAGGAAGACCCAGTACTTC CASSLAYRLSERKTQYF
many TRBD2 TRBJ2-7 TRBV3-1 TGTGCCAGCAGCTTACGACTAGCGGGAGATAGTGAGCAGTACTTC CASSLRLAGDSEQYF
. TRBD2 TRBJ2-1 TRBV5-1 TGCGCCAGCAGCTTGGGCCGACTAGCGGGAGGGCATGCCTCATACCAGGATGAGCAGTTCTTC CASSLGRLAGGHASYQDEQFF